This T cell receptor (beta chain) was recorded in a study of T cells after yellow fever vaccination. Study information: Fractions containing few cells were prepared with SMART-Seq v4 Ultra Low Input.

TCRdb recomputed calls from the 5' RACE reads with MiXCR, one row per CDR3 protein. The sample includes around 230,000 distinct CDR3 sequences, around 6.7% of them seen just once. This CDR3 is 16 amino acids long. V lost 3 bases, J lost 6 bases, and 7 bases stayed unmatched. Germline V CDR1 and CDR2: LNHDA, SQIVND (reference sequence). Study-level points and caveats: Although the secondary response was weaker, it peaked faster, at day 5 versus 15.

This clonotype was picked up many times. Its matching antigen is unknown. The receptor was isolated from a man aged 30-40 years who received the YFV17D yellow fever vaccine. The V call is TRBV19, the J call TRBJ2-1, with 11 bases fitting TRBD2. The sample consisted of CD4+ T cells sorted from PBMCs, taken on the day of the yellow fever booster vaccination. CDR3 loop: CASSIRDGTSGNEQFF. The CDR3 nucleotides are TGTGCCAGTAGTATCCGTGACGGGACTAGCGGCAATGAGCAGTTCTTC.